This T cell receptor beta chain came from a study of cytomegalovirus exposure and HLA in healthy donors. Study background: A subsequent analysis stated that the 100 to 150 validation repertoires were run on the same platform as the roughly 620 first-cohort repertoires.

The sample holds one count of this clone. Antigen specificity is unknown. Some clones are missing from TCRdb's copy, which holds only in-frame ones; the method was immunoSEQ multiplex PCR. The profile shows some 130,000 clones, 70% to 85% of them singletons. Notes on the study in general: Subsequent analysis found a tendency for first-cohort TCR clusters to co-occur within the 120 or so validation repertoires.

CDR1 and CDR2 from the germline V gene are MNHNS and SASEGT. The CDR3 runs 16 residues. V shed 3 bases and J shed 0 bases, with 12 bases lying between them. This TCR came from a man under 40 in good health and CMV-seropositive. The chain uses TRBV6-1 and TRBJ2-1, with a possible D match to TRBD1 (5 bases). Sequenced material: PBMCs. The CDR3 is CASSEEGAPSYNEQFF. The DNA for the CDR3 is TGTGCCAGCAGTGAGGAAGGGGCGCCCTCCTACAATGAGCAGTTCTTC.